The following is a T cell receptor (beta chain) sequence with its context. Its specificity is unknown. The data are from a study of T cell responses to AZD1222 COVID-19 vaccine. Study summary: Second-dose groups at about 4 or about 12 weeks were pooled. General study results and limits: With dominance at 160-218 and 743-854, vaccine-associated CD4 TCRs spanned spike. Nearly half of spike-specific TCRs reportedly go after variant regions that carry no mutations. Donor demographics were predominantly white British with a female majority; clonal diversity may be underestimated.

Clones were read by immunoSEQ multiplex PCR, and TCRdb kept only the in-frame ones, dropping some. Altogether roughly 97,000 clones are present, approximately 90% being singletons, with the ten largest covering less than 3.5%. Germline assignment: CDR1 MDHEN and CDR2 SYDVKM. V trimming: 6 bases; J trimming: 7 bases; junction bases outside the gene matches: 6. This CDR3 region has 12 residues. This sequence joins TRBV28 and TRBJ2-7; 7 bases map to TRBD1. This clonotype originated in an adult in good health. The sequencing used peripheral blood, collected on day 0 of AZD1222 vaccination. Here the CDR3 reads CASSLTGFEQYF. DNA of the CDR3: TGTGCCAGCAGCCTGACAGGGTTTGAGCAGTACTTC.